These 17 T cell receptor beta chains originate from one sample sequenced in a study of T cell responses to AZD1222 COVID-19 vaccine. Produced via immunoSEQ multiplex PCR; TCRdb's table is partial and in-frame only. The sample yields around 150,000 clones, over 85% seen once. This sample comprised peripheral blood, obtained on day 0 of AZD1222 vaccination. All receptors come from an adult in good health.

The V and J genes are TRBV9 and TRBJ2-7, with D perhaps TRBD1 (6 bases). The CDR3 loop spans 19 amino acids. The V end was cut by 0 bases, the J end by 0 bases, with 22 bases between. Germline V gene sequence: CDR1 SGDLS, CDR2 YYNGEE. CDR3 in amino acids: CASSVAGYSTGEISYEQYF. The CDR3 DNA follows: TGTGCCAGCAGCGTAGCCGGTTATTCGACAGGTGAGATCTCCTACGAGCAGTACTTC.

V is TRBV4-3 and J is TRBJ2-2; weak D call: TRBD2 (5 bases). CDR3 size: 16 residues. The V end was cut by 1 base, the J end by 1 base, with 10 bases between. The germline gives CDR1 LGHNA, CDR2 YSLEER. For the CDR3, the DNA is TGCGCCAGCAGCCAAGTGTCGGGGTTGAACACCGGGGAGCTGTTTTTT. Translation gives CASSQVSGLNTGELFF.

Concerning this clone itself: This sample includes further DNA sequences coding for the same CDR3. This chain uses TRBV11-2 with TRBJ1-2, with a possible D match to TRBD1 (5 bases). The CDR3 is made up of 14 amino acids. The germline V gene encodes CDR1 SGHAT and CDR2 FQNNGV. Between the trimmed V and J ends, which lost 0 bases and 7 bases, there was a span of 12 bases. The DNA of the CDR3 is TGTGCCAGCAGCTTAGACGGGGGAAAGGGTGGCTACACCTTC. Protein: CASSLDGGKGGYTF.

Only one count was recorded for this clone. The chain links TRBV14 to TRBJ1-1; perhaps TRBD1 as D (5 bases). Trimming stripped 1 base from V and 0 bases from J, with 9 bases between. CDR3 length: 15 amino acids. Germline V gives CDR1 SGHDN, CDR2 FVKESK. CDR3 protein: CASSQAGWLNTEAFF. For the CDR3, the DNA is TGTGCCAGCAGCCAAGCAGGGTGGCTGAACACTGAAGCTTTCTTT.

This sequence joins TRBV7-2 and TRBJ1-5; D uncertain. CDR3 size: 14 residues. Trimming cost V 5 bases and J 3 bases, with 11 bases left between them. The germline CDR1 and CDR2 sequences are SGHTA and FQGNSA. The CDR3 DNA is TGTGCCAGCAGCAGGGTTCCGTTCAATCAGCCCCAGCATTTT. Its translation is CASSRVPFNQPQHF.

DNA for the CDR3: TGCGCCAGCAGCCAAGCCGGGACTAGCTTCAATGAGCAGTTCTTC. Protein product: CASSQAGTSFNEQFF. The genes are TRBV4-1 and TRBJ2-1; 9 nucleotides agree with TRBD2. The CDR3 extends over 15 amino acids. Germline CDR1 is MGHRA and CDR2 is YSYEKL. V dropped 1 base and J dropped 6; count of bases not matched to a gene: 4.

The chain combines TRBV5-4 with TRBJ1-2; D is perhaps TRBD1 (5 bases). The CDR3 length is 12 residues. CDR1 and CDR2 from the germline V gene are SGHNT and YYREEE (reference sequence). V gave up 4 bases and J gave up 8 bases, with 12 bases separating them. The CDR3 sequence: CASSRRDDGYTF. CDR3 nucleotide sequence: TGTGCCAGCAGCCGCCGGGACGACGGCTACACCTTC. The full variable domain, completed using reference TRBV5-4 and TRBJ1-2, is ETGVTQSPTHLIKTRGQQVTLRCSSQSGHNTVSWYQQALGQGPQFIFQYYREEENGRGNFPPRFSGLQFPNYSSELNVNALELDDSALYLCASSRRDDGYTFGSGTRLTVV.

J is TRBJ2-2 and V is TRBV10-1, with D perhaps matching TRBD1 or TRBD2 (5 bases each). Germline V gene sequence: CDR1 WNHNN, CDR2 SYGVQD (reference sequence). CDR3 length: 15 residues. Trimming cost V 3 bases and J 5 bases, with 13 bases left between them. The CDR3 sequence: CASSEWQGGTGELFF. The CDR3 nucleotides are TGCGCCAGCAGTGAATGGCAGGGCGGGACCGGGGAGCTGTTTTTT.

This clone showed up just a few times. The gene calls are TRBV30 and TRBJ1-1; D is possibly TRBD1 (6 bases). The V end lost 1 base, the J end lost 3 bases, and 12 bases lay between the germline ends. The length of the CDR3 is 14 residues. CDR1 is GTSNPN and CDR2 is SVGIG in the germline V gene (reference sequence). CDR3 sequence reads: CAWSGINRDTEAFF. The CDR3 DNA sequence: TGTGCCTGGAGTGGAATAAACAGGGACACTGAAGCTTTCTTT.

The chain employs TRBV6-5 and TRBJ1-1; D is perhaps TRBD1 (6 bases). V lost 2 bases and J lost 6, with 13 bases in between. This CDR3 contains 14 residues. Germline CDR1 and CDR2: MNHEY and SVGAGI. As DNA, the CDR3 is TGTGCCAGCAGTTACAAGGGGGAAACGGCTGAAGCTTTCTTT. The encoded protein is CASSYKGETAEAFF.

The gene calls are TRBV7-2 and TRBJ2-3; TRBD1 aligns across 11 bases. CDR1 and CDR2 from the germline V gene are SGHTA and FQGNSA. CDR3 length: 15 residues. Losses at the gene ends were 5 bases for V and 4 bases for J; bases not matched to a gene: 5. CDR3 loop: CASSARTGGPDTQYF. CDR3 sequence (DNA): TGTGCCAGCAGCGCCCGGACAGGGGGCCCAGATACGCAGTATTTT.

This chain connects TRBV7-7 to TRBJ2-2; TRBD2 agrees at 9 bases. Germline lookup yields CDR1 SSHAT and CDR2 FNYEAQ (reference sequence). With V trimmed by 4 bases and J by 5 bases, 8 bases remained unmatched. The CDR3 extends over 16 amino acids. The CDR3 nucleotides are TGTGCCAGCAGCTCCGAGGCAGCGGGAGGAACCGGGGAGCTGTTTTTT. This encodes CASSSEAAGGTGELFF.

The chain uses TRBV9 and TRBJ2-1; TRBD2 might be the D (7 bases). CDR1 SGDLS and CDR2 YYNGEE come from the germline V gene. This CDR3 has 15 amino acids. V was clipped by 0 bases and J by 9 bases, with 16 bases between them. The CDR3 loop is CASSVVEGGQSEQFF. In DNA form, the CDR3 reads TGTGCCAGCAGCGTAGTTGAGGGGGGGCAAAGTGAGCAGTTCTTC.

The rearrangement joins TRBV5-1 to TRBJ2-1; 16 bases line up with TRBD2. V was pared by 4 bases and J by 5 bases, with 9 bases of the junction left unmatched. The length of the CDR3 is 18 residues. The germline V gene encodes CDR1 SGHRS and CDR2 YFSETQ. CDR3 coding DNA: TGCGCCAGCAGCCCCGGACAGGGGACTAGCGGGAGGGACAATGAGCAGTTCTTC. This translates into CASSPGQGTSGRDNEQFF. The variable domain in full, completed from reference TRBV5-1 and TRBJ2-1, reads KAGVTQTPRYLIKTRGQQVTLSCSPISGHRSVSWYQQTPGQGLQFLFEYFSETQRNKGNFPGRFSGRQFSNSRSEMNVSTLELGDSALYLCASSPGQGTSGRDNEQFFGPGTRLTVL.

V usage is TRBV20-1 and J usage is TRBJ1-4; the D gene is possibly TRBD1 (5 bases). This CDR3 spans 11 amino acids. Looked up from germline, CDR1 is DFQATT and CDR2 is SNEGSKA (reference sequence). The CDR3 DNA is TGCGCGGGTAGGGGACGGGAAAAACTGTTTTTT. Translated: CAGRGREKLFF.

DNA for the CDR3: TGTGCCAGTAGTATTCGGTCCTCGTCCTACGAGCAGTACTTC. This codes for CASSIRSSSYEQYF. The chain recombines TRBV19 with TRBJ2-7; D is unclear. V lost 3 bases and J lost 1, with 10 bases in between. The CDR3 covers 14 residues. Germline V gene lookup returns CDR1 LNHDA and CDR2 SQIVND (reference sequence). Full variable domain (remainder filled in from reference TRBV19 and TRBJ2-7): DGGITQSPKYLFRKEGQNVTLSCEQNLNHDAMYWYRQDPGQGLRLIYYSQIVNDFQKGDIAEGYSVSREKKESFPLTVTSAQKNPTAFYLCASSIRSSSYEQYFGPGTRLTVT.

This clone came up once. The rearrangement uses TRBV13 and TRBJ2-7; D possibly matches TRBD1 or TRBD2 (5 bases each). The CDR3 is 14 residues long. Germline CDR1 and CDR2: PRHDT and FYEKMQ (reference sequence). Trimming stripped 0 bases from V and 3 bases from J, with 9 bases between. The CDR3 protein is CASSLGGTVYEQYF. In nucleotides, the CDR3 is TGTGCCAGCAGCTTAGGTGGGACGGTCTACGAGCAGTACTTC.